This TCR beta chain was identified in a study of T cell repertoires in cytomegalovirus infection. This CDR3 spans 15 amino acids. Germline CDR1 and CDR2: MDHEN and SYDVKM. With 3 bases clipped from V and 2 bases from J, the junction kept 3 bases outside the gene matches. TCRdb analysed the reads with MiXCR anew, one entry per CDR3 protein. The sample carries about 100,000 distinct CDR3 sequences, 20% to 25% recorded once. V and J are TRBV28 and TRBJ1-5, with 8 bases aligning to TRBD1. The sequenced material came from CD8+ T cells from PBMCs. This sequence originates from a human donor in good health (CMV status not recorded). Some clones in this sample may be carry-over from other donors' samples. CDR3 in amino acids: CASSFLTGGNQPQHF. The DNA for the CDR3 is TGTGCCAGCAGTTTCCTGACAGGGGGCAATCAGCCCCAGCATTTT.